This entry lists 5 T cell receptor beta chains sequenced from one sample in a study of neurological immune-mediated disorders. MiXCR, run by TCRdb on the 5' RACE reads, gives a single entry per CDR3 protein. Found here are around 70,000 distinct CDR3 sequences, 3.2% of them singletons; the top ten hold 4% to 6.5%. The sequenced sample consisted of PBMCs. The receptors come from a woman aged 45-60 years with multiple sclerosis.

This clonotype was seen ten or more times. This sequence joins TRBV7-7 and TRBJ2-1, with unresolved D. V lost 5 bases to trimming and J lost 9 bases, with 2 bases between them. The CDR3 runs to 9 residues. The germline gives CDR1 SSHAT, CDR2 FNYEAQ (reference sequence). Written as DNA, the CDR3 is TGTGCCAGCAGCCTTGAGCAGTTCTTC. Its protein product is CASSLEQFF.

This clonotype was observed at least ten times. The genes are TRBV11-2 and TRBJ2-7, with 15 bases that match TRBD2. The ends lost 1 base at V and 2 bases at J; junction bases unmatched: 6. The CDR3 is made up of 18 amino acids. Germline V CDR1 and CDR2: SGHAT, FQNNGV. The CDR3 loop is CASSLVPGLAGGTYEQYF. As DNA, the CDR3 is TGTGCCAGCAGCTTAGTCCCGGGACTAGCGGGAGGCACCTACGAGCAGTACTTC.

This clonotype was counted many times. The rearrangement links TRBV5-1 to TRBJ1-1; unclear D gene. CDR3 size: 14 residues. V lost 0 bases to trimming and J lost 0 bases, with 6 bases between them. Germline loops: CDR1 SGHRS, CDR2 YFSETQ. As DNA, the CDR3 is TGCGCCAGCAGCTTGGCCGTAATGAACACTGAAGCTTTCTTT. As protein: CASSLAVMNTEAFF.

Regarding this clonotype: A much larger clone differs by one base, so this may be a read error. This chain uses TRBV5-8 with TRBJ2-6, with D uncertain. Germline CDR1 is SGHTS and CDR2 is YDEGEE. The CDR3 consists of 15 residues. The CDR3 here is CASCFSLTGANVLTF. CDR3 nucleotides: TGTGCCAGCTGCTTTTCACTAACTGGGGCCAACGTCCTGACTTTC.

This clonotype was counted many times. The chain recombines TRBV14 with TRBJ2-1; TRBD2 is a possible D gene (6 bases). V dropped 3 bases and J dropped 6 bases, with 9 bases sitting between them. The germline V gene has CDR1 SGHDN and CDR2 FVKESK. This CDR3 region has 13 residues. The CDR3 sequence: CASSQTRGNEQFF. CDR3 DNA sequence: TGTGCCAGCAGCCAGACGCGGGGCAATGAGCAGTTCTTC.